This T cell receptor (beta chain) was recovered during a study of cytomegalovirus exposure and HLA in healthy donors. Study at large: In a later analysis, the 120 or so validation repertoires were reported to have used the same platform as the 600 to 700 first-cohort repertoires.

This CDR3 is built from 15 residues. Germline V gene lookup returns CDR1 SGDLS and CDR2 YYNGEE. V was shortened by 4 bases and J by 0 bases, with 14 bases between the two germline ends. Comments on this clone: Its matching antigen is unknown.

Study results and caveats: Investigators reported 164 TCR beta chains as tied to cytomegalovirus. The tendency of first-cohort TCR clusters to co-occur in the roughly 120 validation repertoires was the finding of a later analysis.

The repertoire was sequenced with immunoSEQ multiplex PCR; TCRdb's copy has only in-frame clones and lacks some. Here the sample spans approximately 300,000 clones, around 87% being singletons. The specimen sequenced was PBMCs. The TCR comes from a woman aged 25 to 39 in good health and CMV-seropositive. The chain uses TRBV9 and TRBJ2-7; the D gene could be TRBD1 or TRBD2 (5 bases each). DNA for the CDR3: TGTGCCAGCAGCTCGGGGACGTTGAGCTCCTACGAGCAGTACTTC. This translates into CASSSGTLSSYEQYF.